Included here is one T cell receptor (beta chain) sequence, with context. As yet, its antigen is unknown. A multiplex PCR was run with 60 Vbeta primers and 13 Jbeta primers. Clones were read by immunoSEQ multiplex PCR, and TCRdb kept only the in-frame ones, dropping some. This table has over 200,000 clones, 75% to 85% appearing once. The data were obtained in a study of cytomegalovirus exposure and HLA in healthy donors. The study's findings and limits: Because they were indistinguishable, some V segments, including TRBV6-2 and TRBV6-3, were excluded. A later analysis linked a missense variant in DCLRE1C to the trimming of TCR beta V and J genes. Immune exposure data for these donors was limited to CMV serostatus. Sequencing depth roughly uniform across donors was assumed in presence/absence analyses.

The CDR3 is 17 amino acids. Germline V lookup: CDR1 LNHNV, CDR2 YYDKDF (reference sequence). V was clipped by 5 bases and J by 2 bases, with 20 bases between them. The sequenced material came from PBMCs. This chain uses TRBV15 with TRBJ2-3; the D gene is possibly TRBD1 (6 bases). This sequence was found in a woman in her sixties in good health and CMV-seropositive. As DNA, the CDR3 is TGTGCCACCAGCCTGTTTGGGGCAGGGGCTAACACAGATACGCAGTATTTT. Protein product: CATSLFGAGANTDTQYF.